Shown below are 5 T cell receptor beta chains from a single sample sequenced in a study of vaccination effects on CD4 cells after COVID-19. The culture ran for roughly ten days, and then CD4+ T cells were isolated. The cohort was immunized with two doses of either the BNT162b2 or mRNA-1273 vaccine. No antigens are known for them. Only in-frame clones appear in the TCRdb table, and some are missing; sequencing was by immunoSEQ multiplex PCR. Of 50,000 to 80,000 clones in the sample, approximately 80% were seen once. Sequences were derived from CD4+ T cells from PBMCs cultured without peptide, sampled after COVID-19 vaccination. All receptors derive from a human donor who received a COVID-19 vaccine.

This clone was detected only once. The chain has TRBV5-1 and TRBJ1-1; D ambiguous. Germline CDR1 SGHRS, CDR2 YFSETQ. The CDR3 extends over 16 amino acids. Trimming removed 5 bases from V and 4 bases from J, with 21 bases in between. CDR3 region: CASSLLGGEVGTEAFF. Here the CDR3 DNA reads TGCGCCAGCAGTCTCCTCGGCGGAGAAGTCGGCACTGAAGCTTTCTTT.

The rearrangement uses TRBV11-2 and TRBJ2-7; D call uncertain. The CDR3 length is 12 residues. Germline loops: CDR1 SGHAT, CDR2 FQNNGV. V shed 3 bases and J shed 4 bases, with 7 bases lying between them. This CDR3 reads CASSLPYYEQYV. CDR3 sequence (DNA): TGTGCCAGCAGCTTGCCCTATTACGAGCAGTACGTC.

This clone was picked up a small number of times. The genes are TRBV2 and TRBJ2-2; unclear D gene. CDR3 length: 12 amino acids. The V gene lost 7 bases and the J gene lost 6 bases, with 9 bases spanning the gap. Germline V gene lookup returns CDR1 SNHLY and CDR2 FYNNEI. Written as DNA, the CDR3 is TGTGCCAGCAACATGGTGCCCGGGGAGCTGTTTTTT. This codes for CASNMVPGELFF.

CDR3 region: CASSLRENIQYF. CDR3 DNA sequence: TGTGCCAGCAGCTTAAGAGAAAACATTCAGTACTTC. The V call is TRBV7-8, the J call TRBJ2-4, with D unresolved. The germline V gene encodes CDR1 SGHVS and CDR2 FQNEAQ. The length of the CDR3 is 12 residues. Trimming left V 2 bases short and J 5 bases short, with 4 bases between.

The CDR3 sequence: CASSLREFTEAFF. The CDR3 DNA sequence: TGTGCCAGCAGCCTCAGGGAATTCACTGAAGCTTTCTTT. This sequence joins TRBV5-5 and TRBJ1-1, with D perhaps matching TRBD1 (5 bases). This CDR3 spans 13 amino acids. Germline loops: CDR1 SGHKS, CDR2 YYEKEE (reference sequence). Trimming stripped 4 bases from V and 4 bases from J, with 11 bases between.